The table lists the clone carrying this T cell receptor beta chain with a few counts. Antigen specificity is unknown. Ranging in age from about 6 to 90, the donors were healthy Caucasian individuals from Russia. A second PCR, run for roughly 6 to 11 cycles, used a sample-barcoded 5' primer plus a J-beta primer mix. Every cDNA molecule bore a tag from a template-switch adaptor containing 12 random nucleotides. TCRdb fed the 5' RACE reads into MiXCR, producing one record per CDR3 protein. The profile covers approximately 1.5 million distinct CDR3 sequences, with 34% appearing a single time and roughly 10% taken by the ten largest. The sample comes from a study of blood T cells in healthy people across ages. Overall study results and limits: It was the long-lived donors that had more naive CD4+ cells and higher diversity than aged donors. As age increased, TCR beta diversity per million T cells fell in a roughly linear fashion.

Germline trimming cut 6 bases from V and 2 bases from J; bases unmatched to any gene: 12. This CDR3 spans 16 amino acids. The chain uses TRBV12-3 or TRBV12-4 and TRBJ2-7; 8 bases are shared with TRBD1. Sequenced input: blood. The clonotype comes from a woman aged 25 to 45 in good health. The CDR3 region has the DNA TGTGCCAGCAGCTCAAGGCAGGGGGCTAACCCCTACGAGCAGTACTTC. Amino acids: CASSSRQGANPYEQYF.